This TCR beta chain was found in a study of CD8 T cells in Susac syndrome. V lost 6 bases and J lost 1; bases outside the gene matches: 7. CDR1 and CDR2 (germline): SGHDT, YYEEEE. This CDR3 is built from 17 residues. Random hexamers were used to reverse transcribe 0.5 to 1 ug of RNA. It was immunoSEQ multiplex PCR that amplified TCR beta CDR3 across 54 Vbeta and 13 Jbeta. TCRdb re-called the immunoSEQ multiplex PCR reads with MiXCR, one entry per CDR3 protein. Among 150,000 to 180,000 distinct CDR3 sequences listed, 95% to 96% were seen once. The TCR sequence derives from a human donor with multiple sclerosis. J is TRBJ2-5 and V is TRBV5-6, with TRBD2 matching 15 bases. The sequenced sample consisted of CD8+ T cells from PBMCs. This CDR3 reads CASTRGTSGGIQETQYF. The CDR3 bases are TGTGCCAGCACCCGTGGGACTAGCGGGGGGATCCAAGAGACCCAGTACTTC.